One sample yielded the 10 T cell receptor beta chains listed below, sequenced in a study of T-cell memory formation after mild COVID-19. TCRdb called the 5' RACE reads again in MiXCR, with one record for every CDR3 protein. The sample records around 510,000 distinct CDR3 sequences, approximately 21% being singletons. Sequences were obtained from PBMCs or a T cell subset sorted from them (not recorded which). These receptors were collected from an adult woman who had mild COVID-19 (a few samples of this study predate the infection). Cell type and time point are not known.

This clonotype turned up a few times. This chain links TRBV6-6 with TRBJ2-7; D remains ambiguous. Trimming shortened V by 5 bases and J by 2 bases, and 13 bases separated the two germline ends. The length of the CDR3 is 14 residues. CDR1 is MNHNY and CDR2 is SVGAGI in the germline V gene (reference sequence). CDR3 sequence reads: CASSQTPEAYEQYF. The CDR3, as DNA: TGTGCCAGCAGTCAGACACCCGAGGCCTACGAGCAGTACTTC.

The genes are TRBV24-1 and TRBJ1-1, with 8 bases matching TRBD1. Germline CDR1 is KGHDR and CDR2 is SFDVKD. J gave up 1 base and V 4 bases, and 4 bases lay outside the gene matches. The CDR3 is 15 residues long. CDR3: CATSDRGTGNTEAFF. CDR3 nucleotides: TGTGCCACCAGTGACCGGGGGACAGGGAACACTGAAGCTTTCTTT.

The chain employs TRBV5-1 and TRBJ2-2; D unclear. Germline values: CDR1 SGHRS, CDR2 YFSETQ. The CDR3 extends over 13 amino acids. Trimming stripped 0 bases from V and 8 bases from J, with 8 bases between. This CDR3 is CASSLVAQGELFF. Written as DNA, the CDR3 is TGCGCCAGCAGCTTGGTGGCTCAAGGGGAGCTGTTTTTT.

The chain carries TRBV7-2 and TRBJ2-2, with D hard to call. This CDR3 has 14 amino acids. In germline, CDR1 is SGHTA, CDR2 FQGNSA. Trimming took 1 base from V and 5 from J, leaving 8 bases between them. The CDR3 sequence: CASSLEVSTGELFF. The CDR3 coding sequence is TGTGCCAGCAGCTTAGAAGTGTCAACCGGGGAGCTGTTTTTT.

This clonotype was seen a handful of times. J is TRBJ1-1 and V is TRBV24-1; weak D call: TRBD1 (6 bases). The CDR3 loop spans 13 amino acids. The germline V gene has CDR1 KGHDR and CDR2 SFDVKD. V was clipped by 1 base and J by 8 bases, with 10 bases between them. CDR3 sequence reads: CATSDFAGGEAFF. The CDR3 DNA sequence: TGTGCCACCAGTGATTTTGCGGGGGGCGAAGCTTTCTTT.

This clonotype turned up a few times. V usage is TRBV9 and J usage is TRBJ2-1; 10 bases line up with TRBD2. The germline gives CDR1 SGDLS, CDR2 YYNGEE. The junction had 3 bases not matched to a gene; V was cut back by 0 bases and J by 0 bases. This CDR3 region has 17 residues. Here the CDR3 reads CASSVASGGSSYNEQFF. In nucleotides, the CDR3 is TGTGCCAGCAGCGTAGCTAGCGGGGGAAGCTCCTACAATGAGCAGTTCTTC.

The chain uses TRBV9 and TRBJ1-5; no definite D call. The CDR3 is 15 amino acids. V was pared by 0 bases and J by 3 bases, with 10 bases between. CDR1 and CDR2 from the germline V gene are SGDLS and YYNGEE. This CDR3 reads CASSVGDGVNQPQHF. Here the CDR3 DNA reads TGTGCCAGCAGCGTAGGAGACGGTGTCAATCAGCCCCAGCATTTT.

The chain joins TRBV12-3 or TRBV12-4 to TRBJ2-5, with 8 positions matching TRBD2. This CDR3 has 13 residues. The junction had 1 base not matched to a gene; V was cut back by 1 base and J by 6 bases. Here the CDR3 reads CASSLGTSKTQYF. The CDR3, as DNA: TGTGCCAGCAGTTTAGGGACTAGCAAGACCCAGTACTTC.

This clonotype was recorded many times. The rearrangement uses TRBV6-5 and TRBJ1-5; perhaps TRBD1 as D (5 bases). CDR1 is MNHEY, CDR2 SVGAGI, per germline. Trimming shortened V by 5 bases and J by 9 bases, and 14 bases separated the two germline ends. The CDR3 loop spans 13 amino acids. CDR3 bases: TGTGCCAGCAGTGAACAGGTTCGGCGGCCCCAGCATTTT. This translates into CASSEQVRRPQHF.

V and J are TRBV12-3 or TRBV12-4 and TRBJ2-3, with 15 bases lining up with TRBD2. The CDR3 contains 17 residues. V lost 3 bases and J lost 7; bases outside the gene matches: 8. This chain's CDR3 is CASSLGPGLAGGYTQYF. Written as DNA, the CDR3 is TGTGCCAGCAGTTTGGGCCCGGGACTAGCGGGAGGATATACGCAGTATTTT.